This is a list of T cell receptor beta chains from one sample in a study of T cells in Graves' hyperthyroidism and ophthalmopathy. TCRdb redid the calling of the multiplex PCR reads with MiXCR, one entry per CDR3 protein. The table records about half a million distinct CDR3 sequences, less than 25% of them present only once. Sequenced material: blood. The source is a woman in her sixties or seventies with Graves' ophthalmopathy. Both conserved end residues are part of each CDR3. D genes are given only for firm matches. Rows give clone size only sometimes, using once, few, many, or a class for an expanded clone.

>TRBD2|TRBJ2-7|TRBV12-3/TRBV12-4|.
CASSLAAGEYEQYF
>TRBD2|TRBJ2-7|TRBV6-4|.
CATSQGGYEQYF
>.|TRBJ2-5|TRBV7-8|many
CASSPTGWETQYF
>TRBD1|TRBJ1-4|TRBV7-9|.
CASSLQGRGLGGEKLFF
>TRBD1|TRBJ2-2|TRBV6-1|few
CASRRQGKLNTGELFF
>.|TRBJ2-1|TRBV4-1|few
CASSRTVFRDEQFF
>TRBD1|TRBJ2-7|TRBV5-1|.
CASSPWTGRNEQYF
>TRBD1|TRBJ2-3|TRBV7-3|few
CASSLSGQGWDTQYF
>TRBD2|TRBJ2-5|TRBV7-2|.
CASSLRGRVETQYF
>TRBD2|TRBJ2-3|TRBV6-5|few
CASSYYRGSGRTDTQYF
>.|TRBJ1-4|TRBV20-1|.
CSARGANEKLFF
>TRBD1|TRBJ1-4|TRBV19|.
CASSIQGDRPNEKLFF
>TRBD2|TRBJ2-1|TRBV9|.
CASSVTSGAPEFF
>.|TRBJ2-7|TRBV7-9|.
CASSLALSGPRGEQYF
>.|TRBJ2-3|TRBV5-6|many
CASSFSGTDTQYF
>.|TRBJ1-2|TRBV6-1|many
CASSEAGSFYGYTF
>.|TRBJ1-3|TRBV12-3/TRBV12-4|.
CASSSLNRLGNTIYF
>.|TRBJ1-5|TRBV5-6|.
CASSRDSQLSPQHF